The clone carrying this T cell receptor beta chain turned up a few times. Antigen: not known. The CDR3 spans 15 residues. Trimming removed 5 bases at V and 0 bases at J, with 10 bases between. CDR1 and CDR2 from the germline V gene are SEHNR and FQNEAQ (reference sequence). The entirety of the isolated RNA underwent reverse transcription, so expressed TCRB transcripts were sequenced. Clones were read by immunoSEQ multiplex PCR, and TCRdb kept only the in-frame ones, dropping some. The sample yields 450,000 or so clones, about an eighth seen once. These data come from a study of beta chain features in type 1 diabetes. Study results and limitations: It was among patients, rather than healthy donors, that naive, central memory and Treg TCRB repertoires appeared more similar. At VDJ recombination sites, type 1 diabetes patients had fewer insertions and more deleted nucleotides. The study found moderately but significantly shorter TCRB CDR3s in all four CD4+ subsets of Type 1 diabetes patients.

CD45RO/CCR7/CD25/CD127/CD95/CD27 sorting isolated CD4+ naive, central memory, regulatory and stem cell-like memory cells. The chain carries TRBV7-9 and TRBJ2-2, with a weak D call TRBD1 (6 bases). Sequencing input: naive CD4+ T cells from blood. The sequence came from a woman in her late teens or twenties in good health. The CDR3 sequence: CASSVDRTNTGELFF. For the CDR3, the DNA is TGTGCCAGCAGCGTAGACAGGACGAACACCGGGGAGCTGTTTTTT.